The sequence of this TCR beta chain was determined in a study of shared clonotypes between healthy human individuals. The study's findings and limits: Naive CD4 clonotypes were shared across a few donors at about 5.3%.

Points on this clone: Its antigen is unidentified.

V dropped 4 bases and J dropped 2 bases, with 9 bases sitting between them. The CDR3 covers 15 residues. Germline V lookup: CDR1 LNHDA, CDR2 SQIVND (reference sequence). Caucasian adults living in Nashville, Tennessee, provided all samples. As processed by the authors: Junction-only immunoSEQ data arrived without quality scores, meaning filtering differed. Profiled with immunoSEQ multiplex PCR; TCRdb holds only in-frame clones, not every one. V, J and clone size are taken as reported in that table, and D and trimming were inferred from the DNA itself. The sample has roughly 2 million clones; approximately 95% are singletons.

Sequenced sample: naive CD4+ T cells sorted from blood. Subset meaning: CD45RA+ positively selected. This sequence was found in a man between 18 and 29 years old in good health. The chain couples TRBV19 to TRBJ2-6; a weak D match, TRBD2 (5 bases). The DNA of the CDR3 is TGTGCCAGTAGTACCCCGGAGGCTGGGGCCAACGTCCTGACTTTC. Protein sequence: CASSTPEAGANVLTF. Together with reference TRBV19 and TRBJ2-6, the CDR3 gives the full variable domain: DGGITQSPKYLFRKEGQNVTLSCEQNLNHDAMYWYRQDPGQGLRLIYYSQIVNDFQKGDIAEGYSVSREKKESFPLTVTSAQKNPTAFYLCASSTPEAGANVLTFGAGSRLTVL.